This T cell receptor beta chain was found in a study of shared clonotypes between healthy human individuals. The germline V and J ends were trimmed by 1 base and 7 bases, with 14 bases remaining between them. The V gene's germline CDR1 is MGHRA and CDR2 YSYEKL. The CDR3 contains 14 residues. Running of the assay took place at deep level. Assay used: immunoSEQ multiplex PCR; TCRdb lists only in-frame clones, some missing. The data contain about 2.1 million clones, approximately 94% of them seen just once; the ten biggest clones take up over 1.5%. Naive CD8 cells lacked CD45RO, underwent positive selection for CCR7 and left out terminally differentiated effector memory CD45RA+ cells.

This clonotype originated in a man aged 18 to 30 in good health. Some clones in this sample may be carry-over from other donors' samples. Sequencing was done on a sample of naive CD8+ T cells from PBMCs. The rearrangement joins TRBV4-1 to TRBJ2-7; D is perhaps TRBD2 (5 bases). CDR3 bases: TGCGCCAGCAGCCAAGGGCCCCTCTCGGGGGAGCAGTACTTC. Translated: CASSQGPLSGEQYF.